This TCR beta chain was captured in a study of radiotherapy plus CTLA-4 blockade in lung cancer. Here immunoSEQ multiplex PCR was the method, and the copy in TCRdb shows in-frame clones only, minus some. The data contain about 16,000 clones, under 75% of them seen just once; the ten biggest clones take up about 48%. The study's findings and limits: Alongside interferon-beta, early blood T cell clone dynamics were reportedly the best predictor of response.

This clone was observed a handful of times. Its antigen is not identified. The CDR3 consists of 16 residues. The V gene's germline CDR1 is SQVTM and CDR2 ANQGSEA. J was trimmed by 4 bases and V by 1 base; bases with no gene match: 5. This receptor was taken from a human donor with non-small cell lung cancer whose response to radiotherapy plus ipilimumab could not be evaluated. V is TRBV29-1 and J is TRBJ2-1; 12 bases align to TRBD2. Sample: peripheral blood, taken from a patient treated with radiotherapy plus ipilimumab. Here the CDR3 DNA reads TGCAGCGTTGAAGGACTAGCGGGGGTTTCTTACAATGAGCAGTTCTTC. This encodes CSVEGLAGVSYNEQFF.